This T cell receptor (beta chain) derives from a study of blood T cell repertoires in COVID-19. At the level of the study: Sample material is recorded as cDNA or gDNA derived from T cells, B-cell-depleted T cells, or PBMCs.

Assay used: immunoSEQ multiplex PCR; TCRdb lists only in-frame clones, some missing. Of fewer than 350,000 clones listed, nearly 90% are singletons. Germline CDR1 and CDR2: LNHDA and SQIVND (reference sequence). The CDR3 has 15 amino acids. V was cut by 4 bases and J by 3 bases, with 13 bases left in between. The sample taken for sequencing was peripheral blood. The chain employs TRBV19 and TRBJ1-5, with D unclear. The TCR originated in a man younger than 35 with active or convalescent COVID-19. CDR3 loop: CASSTGATHNQPQHF. The CDR3 DNA is TGTGCCAGTAGTACAGGTGCCACCCACAATCAGCCCCAGCATTTT.